The clone carrying this TCR beta chain was recorded only once. Data came from immunoSEQ multiplex PCR; TCRdb stores just in-frame clones and leaves some out. The sample lists some 150,000 clones; over 65% were seen once. This record comes from a study of blood T cell repertoires in COVID-19. Across the whole study: Both acute and convalescent COVID-19 samples were obtained from the United States, Italy and Spain. Sample material is recorded as cDNA or gDNA derived from T cells, B-cell-depleted T cells, or PBMCs.

Ages ranged from about 18 to 89 years, with residence in 24 US areas. Donors were grouped by their self-reported clinical history. This CDR3 is built from 16 residues. Trimming cost V 7 bases and J 3 bases; bases outside gene matches: 11. Germline V gene sequence: CDR1 MNHEY, CDR2 SMNVEV (reference sequence). The source material was PBMCs or T cells enriched from blood (not recorded which). The receptor was derived from a woman between 50 and 59 years old who had recovered from COVID-19. This chain connects TRBV27 to TRBJ2-1; 8 nucleotides match TRBD1. CDR3 region: CASNPIGQGYYNEQFF. CDR3 DNA sequence: TGTGCCAGCAACCCCATCGGACAGGGTTACTACAATGAGCAGTTCTTC.